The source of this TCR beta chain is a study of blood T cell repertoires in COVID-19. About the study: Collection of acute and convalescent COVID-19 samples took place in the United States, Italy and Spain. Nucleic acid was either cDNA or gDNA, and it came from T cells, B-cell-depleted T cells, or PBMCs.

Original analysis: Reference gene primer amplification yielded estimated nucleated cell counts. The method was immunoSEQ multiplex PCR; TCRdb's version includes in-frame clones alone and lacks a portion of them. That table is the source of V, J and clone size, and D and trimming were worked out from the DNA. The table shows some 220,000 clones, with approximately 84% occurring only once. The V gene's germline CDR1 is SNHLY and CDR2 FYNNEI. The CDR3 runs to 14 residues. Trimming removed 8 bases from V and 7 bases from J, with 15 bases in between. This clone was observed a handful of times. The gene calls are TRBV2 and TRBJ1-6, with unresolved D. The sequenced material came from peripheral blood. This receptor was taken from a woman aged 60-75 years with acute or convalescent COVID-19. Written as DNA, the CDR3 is TGTGCCAGCTCCACGGACTGGGAAAATTCACCCCTCCACTTT. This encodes CASSTDWENSPLHF.